The 18 T cell receptor beta chains given below trace back to one sample, sequenced in a study of blood T cells in healthy people across ages. Combining a sample-barcoded 5' primer with a J-beta primer mix, a second PCR ran for about 6 to 11 cycles. TCRdb ran MiXCR on the 5' RACE reads and lists one entry per CDR3 protein. The profile shows over 1,500,000 distinct CDR3 sequences, approximately 50% of them singletons. The sequencing input was blood. The receptors come from a woman aged 40-49 years in good health.

For this clonotype: Compared with germline, one end of the junction differs, possibly owing to a read error. The chain uses TRBV9 and TRBJ1-6; 8 bases fit TRBD1. Germline V gene lookup returns CDR1 SGDLS and CDR2 YYNGEE. The CDR3 loop spans 14 amino acids. The CDR3 is CASSMTGVHSPLRF. CDR3 in DNA: TGTGCCAGCAGCATGACAGGGGTGCATTCACCCCTCCGCTTT.

V and J are TRBV9 and TRBJ2-5; a possible D gene is TRBD2 (7 bases). The CDR3 is 17 residues long. Trimming took off 3 bases at V and 1 base at J, with 19 bases between the two ends. Germline V gives CDR1 SGDLS, CDR2 YYNGEE. DNA for the CDR3: TGTGCCAGCAGCGCGCTCGGGGGGCAGGGGTTCCAAGAGACCCAGTACTTC. Protein: CASSALGGQGFQETQYF.

Ten or more counts support this clonotype. The chain links TRBV12-3 or TRBV12-4 to TRBJ2-6, with a weak D call TRBD2 (5 bases). The CDR3 sequence is 15 residues long. V lost 8 bases, J lost 1 base, and 12 bases lay in between. The CDR3 DNA sequence: TGTGCCAGCTTCGCCGGGATGTCTGGGGCCAACGTCCTGACTTTC. The encoded protein is CASFAGMSGANVLTF.

In its sample, this clonotype was seen once. This chain links TRBV24-1 with TRBJ2-1; no firm D call. CDR1 is KGHDR, CDR2 SFDVKD, per germline. Trimming pared 0 bases from V and 0 bases from J, leaving 8 bases between. The CDR3 has 16 residues. CDR3 DNA sequence: TGTGCCACCAGTGATTTGTGGGGTAGCTCCTACAATGAGCAGTTCTTC. Its translation is CATSDLWGSSYNEQFF.

This clonotype was seen a handful of times. An end of the junction differs from the germline gene, which may be a read error. The J gene is TRBJ2-1, the V gene TRBV7-7; the D gene is possibly TRBD2 (6 bases). The length of the CDR3 is 15 residues. Germline V gene sequence: CDR1 SSHAT, CDR2 FNYEAQ (reference sequence). The CDR3 region is CASSLALGGSNEQFF. DNA for the CDR3: TGTGCTAGCAGCTTAGCGCTGGGGGGTTCTAATGAGCAGTTCTTC.

The gene calls are TRBV7-2 and TRBJ2-4; the D call may be TRBD1 or TRBD2 (7 bases each). Deletions cut 4 bases from V and 13 bases from J, with 11 bases between. Germline V gene lookup returns CDR1 SGHTA and CDR2 FQGNSA. This CDR3 is built from 11 residues. CDR3 protein: CASSSGGQQYF. CDR3 nucleotide sequence: TGTGCCAGCAGCTCGGGGGGACAGCAGTACTTC.

This clonotype was counted a few times. The V and J genes are TRBV29-1 and TRBJ1-2, with D tentatively TRBD1 (5 bases). V was pared by 6 bases and J by 8 bases, with 22 bases between. This CDR3 contains 14 residues. Germline V gene lookup returns CDR1 SQVTM and CDR2 ANQGSEA. Here the CDR3 DNA reads TGCAGCGTAGCCTACTCCGGACTGGGGGAAGGCTACACCTTC. This codes for CSVAYSGLGEGYTF.

This clonotype was found many times. The J gene is TRBJ2-4, the V gene TRBV6-5; D is perhaps TRBD2 (5 bases). Germline lookup yields CDR1 MNHEY and CDR2 SVGAGI. Trimming cost V 3 bases and J 9 bases, with 6 bases left between them. The length of the CDR3 is 11 residues. The CDR3 DNA follows: TGTGCCAGCAGTTATGGAGGCATTCAGTACTTC. Translation: CASSYGGIQYF.

This rearrangement joins TRBV6-5 to TRBJ2-5; D unclear. Per germline, CDR1 MNHEY and CDR2 SVGAGI. Trimming took off 0 bases at V and 1 base at J, with 3 bases between the two ends. This CDR3 has 13 residues. The CDR3 loop is CASSYSAQETQYF. In DNA, the CDR3 is TGTGCCAGCAGTTACTCGGCCCAAGAGACCCAGTACTTC.

This clonotype was seen once. This sequence joins TRBV27 and TRBJ1-4, with D tentatively TRBD1 (5 bases). CDR1 and CDR2 (germline): MNHEY, SMNVEV (reference sequence). The CDR3 covers 18 residues. V gave up 5 bases and J gave up 4 bases, with 23 bases separating them. Written as DNA, the CDR3 is TGTGCCAGCAGTAGACTTACCGACATGAGGGGCCATAATGAAAAACTGTTTTTT. Its translation: CASSRLTDMRGHNEKLFF.

A few counts support this clonotype. The gene calls are TRBV4-3 and TRBJ2-2; D is unresolved. Germline assignment: CDR1 LGHNA and CDR2 YSLEER. The germline V and J ends were trimmed by 4 bases and 0 bases, with 9 bases remaining between them. The CDR3 consists of 15 residues. This CDR3 reads CASSRDLTNTGELFF. The CDR3 bases are TGCGCCAGCAGCCGGGATCTCACGAACACCGGGGAGCTGTTTTTT.

The chain links TRBV6-5 to TRBJ1-2; D is uncertain. CDR3 length equals 12 residues. Per the germline V gene, CDR1 is MNHEY and CDR2 is SVGAGI. This CDR3 is CGTSHPDYGYTF. In DNA, the CDR3 is TGTGGGACCTCGCATCCAGACTATGGCTACACCTTC.

The V and J genes are TRBV6-1 and TRBJ2-1; 14 bases agree with TRBD2. This CDR3 is 17 amino acids long. Germline trimming cut 3 bases from V and 8 bases from J; bases unmatched to any gene: 9. The V gene's germline CDR1 is MNHNS and CDR2 SASEGT. This CDR3 is CASSDFRGTSGGHEQFF. CDR3 sequence (DNA): TGTGCCAGCAGTGACTTCAGGGGGACTAGCGGGGGTCATGAGCAGTTCTTC.

V and J are TRBV20-1 and TRBJ2-7; D assignment may be TRBD1 or TRBD2 (5 bases each). The germline V and J ends were trimmed by 6 bases and 7 bases, with 16 bases remaining between them. This CDR3 spans 12 amino acids. Germline CDR1 DFQATT, CDR2 SNEGSKA (reference sequence). The CDR3 here is CSANRDLKEQYF. The CDR3 bases are TGCAGTGCAAACCGGGACCTCAAGGAGCAGTACTTC.

The V and J genes are TRBV5-1 and TRBJ2-1, with unresolved D. This CDR3 has 13 amino acids. Per germline, CDR1 SGHRS and CDR2 YFSETQ. The germline V and J ends were trimmed by 4 bases and 5 bases, with 10 bases remaining between them. DNA of the CDR3: TGCGCCAGCAGCGCCGACATTGACAATGAGCAGTTCTTC. Its translation: CASSADIDNEQFF.

This chain connects TRBV29-1 to TRBJ2-1; D gene unclear. V dropped 7 bases and J dropped 6 bases, with 16 bases sitting between them. From germline, CDR1 is SQVTM and CDR2 ANQGSEA. The CDR3 has 13 amino acids. Here the CDR3 reads CSDTVSNLNEQFF. The DNA for the CDR3 is TGCAGCGACACGGTTTCAAACCTCAATGAGCAGTTCTTC.

This clonotype was seen more than once but under ten times. The J gene is TRBJ2-5, the V gene TRBV6-2 or TRBV6-3; perhaps TRBD1 as D (6 bases). This CDR3 is 15 amino acids long. Germline CDR1 is MNHEY and CDR2 is SVGEGT. Trimming pared 4 bases from V and 4 bases from J, leaving 16 bases between. The CDR3 loop reads CASSLNRVTGETQYF. In nucleotides, the CDR3 is TGTGCCAGCAGTTTAAACAGGGTTACAGGAGAGACCCAGTACTTC.

The chain carries TRBV11-2 and TRBJ1-1; TRBD1 might be the D (6 bases). Trimming stripped 5 bases from V and 6 bases from J, with 22 bases between. This CDR3 has 16 amino acids. Germline CDR1 is SGHAT and CDR2 is FQNNGV. The CDR3, as DNA: TGTGCCAGCAGCCCAGAGGGCACAGGGTGGTTCGCTGAAGCTTTCTTT. Translating it yields CASSPEGTGWFAEAFF. Filled out from reference TRBV11-2 and TRBJ1-1, the complete variable domain reads EAGVAQSPRYKIIEKRQSVAFWCNPISGHATLYWYQQILGQGPKLLIQFQNNGVVDDSQLPKDRFSAERLKGVDSTLKIQPAKLEDSAVYLCASSPEGTGWFAEAFFGQGTRLTVV.